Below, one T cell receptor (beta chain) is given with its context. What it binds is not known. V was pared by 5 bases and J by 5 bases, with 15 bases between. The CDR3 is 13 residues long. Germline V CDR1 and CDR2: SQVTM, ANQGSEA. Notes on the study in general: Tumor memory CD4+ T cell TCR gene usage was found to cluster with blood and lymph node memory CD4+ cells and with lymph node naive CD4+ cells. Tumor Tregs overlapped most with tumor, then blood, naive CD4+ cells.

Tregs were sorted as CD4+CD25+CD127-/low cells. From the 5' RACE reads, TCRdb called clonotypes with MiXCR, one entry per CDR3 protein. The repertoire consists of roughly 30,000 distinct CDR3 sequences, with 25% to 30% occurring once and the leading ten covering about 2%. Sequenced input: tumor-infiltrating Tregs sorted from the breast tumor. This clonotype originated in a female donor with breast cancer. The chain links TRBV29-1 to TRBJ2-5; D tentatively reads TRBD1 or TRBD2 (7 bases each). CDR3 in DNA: TGCAGCGTTTACAGGGGCGGGGGCGAGACCCAGTACTTC. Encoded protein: CSVYRGGGETQYF.